These 30 T cell receptor beta chains share one sample of origin, sequenced in a study of OX40 agonist ivuxolimab in advanced cancers. The protocol was immunoSEQ multiplex PCR, while the TCRdb copy is restricted to in-frame clones and leaves out a portion. Altogether some 83,000 clones are present, just over 85% being singletons, with the ten largest covering 5.5% to 7%. Sample: CD4+ or CD8+ T cells sorted from blood, taken in a trial of the OX40 agonist ivuxolimab. Receptors originate from an adult with an advanced solid tumor such as melanoma, head and neck, liver or kidney cancer.

The chain employs TRBV18 and TRBJ1-2; TRBD1 matches 8 bases. The V and J ends lost 3 bases and 3 bases, in that order; junction bases with no gene match: 6. This CDR3 is built from 15 residues. Germline V gives CDR1 KGHSH, CDR2 LQKENI. This CDR3 reads CASSPLQGADYGYTF. CDR3 in DNA: TGTGCCAGCTCACCCCTTCAGGGGGCGGACTATGGCTACACCTTC.

The chain recombines TRBV5-1 with TRBJ2-5, with a possible D match to TRBD2 (6 bases). The J call may be in error: the DNA end matches TRBJ2-7 better. The V gene's germline CDR1 is SGHRS and CDR2 YFSETQ. The CDR3 is 14 residues long. The CDR3 nucleotides read TGCGCCAGCAGCTTGGGTAGCGGTACCTACGAGCAGTACTTC. Protein product: CASSLGSGTYEQYF.

The chain carries TRBV7-2 and TRBJ1-4; the D gene is possibly TRBD1 (6 bases). V lost 1 base to trimming and J lost 12 bases, with 12 bases between them. CDR1 is SGHTA and CDR2 is FQGNSA in the germline V gene. CDR3 size: 13 residues. The chain's CDR3 is CASSLEVYRELFF. Written as DNA, the CDR3 is TGTGCCAGCAGCTTAGAAGTCTACAGGGAACTGTTTTTT.

J is TRBJ2-1 and V is TRBV11-2; 11 nucleotides match TRBD2. Germline V gene data show CDR1 as SGHAT and CDR2 as FQNNGV. The CDR3 spans 14 residues. Trimming took 0 bases from V and 10 from J; bases not matched to a gene: 2. The CDR3 coding sequence is TGTGCCAGCAGCTTAGAACTAGCGGGAGAAGAGCAGTTCTTC. It is translated as CASSLELAGEEQFF.

The chain joins TRBV5-6 to TRBJ1-1; TRBD1 might be the D (5 bases). This CDR3 region has 14 residues. V lost 2 bases and J 12 bases, leaving 20 bases between the germline ends. CDR1 SGHDT and CDR2 YYEEEE come from the germline V gene. The CDR3 region has the DNA TGTGCCAGCAGCTTTTCCAGCAGTCAGGGAGAAACTTTCTTT. Translated, it gives CASSFSSSQGETFF.

The chain combines TRBV7-3 with TRBJ2-6, with 11 bases matching TRBD1. With 5 bases clipped from V and 3 bases from J, the junction kept 6 bases outside the gene matches. The CDR3 is made up of 17 amino acids. Per the germline V gene, CDR1 is SGHTA and CDR2 is FQGTGA. This chain's CDR3 is CASSPLDRGLGANVLTF. DNA of the CDR3: TGTGCCAGCAGCCCGTTGGACAGGGGGCTTGGGGCCAACGTCCTGACTTTC.

The V call is TRBV7-9, the J call TRBJ2-3; 10 nucleotides agree with TRBD2. Germline V lookup: CDR1 SEHNR, CDR2 FQNEAQ (reference sequence). The CDR3 totals 17 residues. V lost 5 bases to trimming and J lost 0 bases; unmatched junction nucleotides: 8. The CDR3 here is CASSQIGTSASTDTQYF. DNA for the CDR3: TGTGCCAGCAGCCAGATAGGGACTAGCGCGAGCACAGATACGCAGTATTTT. Complete variable domain (other parts from reference TRBV7-9 and TRBJ2-3): DTGVSQNPRHKITKRGQNVTFRCDPISEHNRLYWYRQTLGQGPEFLTYFQNEAQLEKSRLLSDRFSAERPKGSFSTLEIQRTEQGDSAMYLCASSQIGTSASTDTQYFGPGTRLTVL.

This clone was seen once. The sample contains more than one DNA sequence encoding this CDR3. The rearrangement uses TRBV9 and TRBJ2-5; the D gene is possibly TRBD2 (5 bases). V lost 0 bases and J lost 2, with 8 bases in between. The CDR3 is 14 amino acids. Germline values: CDR1 SGDLS, CDR2 YYNGEE. The CDR3 nucleotides read TGTGCCAGCAGCGTAGGAGGGCAGCAAGAGACCCAGTACTTC. It translates to CASSVGGQQETQYF.

Regarding this clone: One end of the junction varies from germline; a read error may be responsible. The chain couples TRBV5-4 to TRBJ1-2, with D possibly matching TRBD1 (6 bases). The CDR3 has 12 residues. The germline V gene has CDR1 SGHNT and CDR2 YYREEE (reference sequence). The CDR3 region is CASSFGQQSLHF. The CDR3 region has the DNA TGTGCCAGCAGCTTCGGACAGCAGTCCCTTCACTTC.

The chain couples TRBV6-4 to TRBJ2-1; D is unresolved. The germline V gene encodes CDR1 MRHNA and CDR2 SNTAGT. CDR3 length equals 13 residues. V shed 3 bases and J shed 11 bases, with 14 bases lying between them. CDR3 sequence: CASSESGETQQFF. CDR3 coding DNA: TGTGCCAGCAGTGAATCAGGCGAAACCCAGCAGTTCTTC.

The chain is built from TRBV7-3 and TRBJ2-1; 9 bases line up with TRBD1. The V segment lost 5 bases and the J segment 8 bases; nucleotides outside the gene matches: 4. This CDR3 spans 13 amino acids. Per the germline V gene, CDR1 is SGHTA and CDR2 is FQGTGA. Here the CDR3 reads CASSRDREYEQFF. CDR3 DNA sequence: TGTGCCAGCAGCCGGGACAGGGAATATGAGCAGTTCTTC.

The chain links TRBV4-1 to TRBJ2-2, with TRBD1 matching over 7 bases. This CDR3 contains 15 residues. The V gene's germline CDR1 is MGHRA and CDR2 YSYEKL. V lost 4 bases and J lost 1; bases outside the gene matches: 3. The CDR3 DNA follows: TGCGCCAGCAGCCGGACAGGAATGAACACCGGGGAGCTGTTTTTT. This sequence encodes CASSRTGMNTGELFF.

The genes are TRBV6-5 and TRBJ2-5, with TRBD2 identical over 10 bases. Germline V lookup: CDR1 MNHEY, CDR2 SVGAGI. The CDR3 has 14 residues. The J segment lost 4 bases and the V segment lost 5 bases, leaving 4 bases of the junction unmatched. CDR3 region: CASSSGRAGETQYF. In DNA, the CDR3 is TGTGCCAGCAGTAGCGGGAGGGCCGGAGAGACCCAGTACTTC.

The rearrangement links TRBV9 to TRBJ2-7; D is unclear. The length of the CDR3 is 14 residues. Trimming shortened V by 0 bases and J by 1 base, and 8 bases separated the two germline ends. Germline V gene lookup returns CDR1 SGDLS and CDR2 YYNGEE. This CDR3 is CASSVDSLSYEQYF. Written as DNA, the CDR3 is TGTGCCAGCAGCGTAGATTCCTTGTCCTACGAGCAGTACTTC. The entire variable domain, with the rest obtained from reference TRBV9 and TRBJ2-7, is as follows: DSGVTQTPKHLITATGQRVTLRCSPRSGDLSVYWYQQSLDQGLQFLIQYYNGEERAKGNILERFSAQQFPDLHSELNLSSLELGDSALYFCASSVDSLSYEQYFGPGTRLTVT.

This chain connects TRBV5-4 to TRBJ2-3; possible D gene TRBD1, 5 bases. The CDR3 extends over 14 amino acids. Trimming took off 4 bases at V and 2 bases at J, with 11 bases between the two ends. In germline, CDR1 is SGHNT, CDR2 YYREEE (reference sequence). The CDR3: CASSPTVSTDTQYF. The CDR3 coding sequence is TGTGCCAGCAGCCCGACAGTCTCCACAGATACGCAGTATTTT. The whole variable domain, remainder taken from reference TRBV5-4 and TRBJ2-3, is ETGVTQSPTHLIKTRGQQVTLRCSSQSGHNTVSWYQQALGQGPQFIFQYYREEENGRGNFPPRFSGLQFPNYSSELNVNALELDDSALYLCASSPTVSTDTQYFGPGTRLTVL.

DNA for the CDR3: TGTGCCAGCAGTGTGAGGGGGGAGTGGAACACTGAAGCTTTCTTT. Its protein is CASSVRGEWNTEAFF. The chain joins TRBV2 to TRBJ1-1; D might be TRBD1 (6 bases). Germline V gene lookup returns CDR1 SNHLY and CDR2 FYNNEI. The CDR3 covers 15 residues. The V end lost 4 bases, the J end lost 1 base, and 13 bases lay between the germline ends.

This clone came up a few times. The chain employs TRBV9 and TRBJ2-4, with TRBD1 identical over 11 bases. Losses at the gene ends were 0 bases for V and 4 bases for J; bases not matched to a gene: 3. There are 16 residues in the CDR3. In germline, CDR1 is SGDLS, CDR2 YYNGEE. CDR3 region: CASSVVDRGPKNIQYF. The DNA for the CDR3 is TGTGCCAGCAGCGTAGTGGACAGGGGGCCTAAAAACATTCAGTACTTC. Full variable domain (outside the CDR3, taken from reference TRBV9 and TRBJ2-4): DSGVTQTPKHLITATGQRVTLRCSPRSGDLSVYWYQQSLDQGLQFLIQYYNGEERAKGNILERFSAQQFPDLHSELNLSSLELGDSALYFCASSVVDRGPKNIQYFGAGTRLSVL.

The chain couples TRBV7-3 to TRBJ2-1, with D uncertain. V was clipped by 2 bases and J by 0 bases, with 5 bases between them. The CDR3 sequence is 14 residues long. CDR1 is SGHTA and CDR2 is FQGTGA in the germline V gene. CDR3 region: CASSLGVSYNEQFF. CDR3 DNA sequence: TGTGCCAGCAGCTTAGGCGTCTCCTACAATGAGCAGTTCTTC.

As regards this clone: The sample holds other DNA sequences that translate to the same CDR3. The chain uses TRBV6-5 and TRBJ1-6; D possibly corresponds to TRBD1 (5 bases). The CDR3 is 14 residues long. Trimming shortened V by 6 bases and J by 5 bases, and 11 bases separated the two germline ends. Germline-derived CDR1 and CDR2 are MNHEY and SVGAGI. This chain's CDR3 is CASSSPRDNSPLHF. DNA of the CDR3: TGTGCCAGCAGCTCCCCCAGGGATAATTCACCCCTCCACTTT.

This rearrangement joins TRBV5-1 to TRBJ1-4; D call uncertain. The V gene lost 5 bases and the J gene lost 0 bases, with 8 bases spanning the gap. There are 14 residues in the CDR3. CDR1 SGHRS and CDR2 YFSETQ come from the germline V gene. The CDR3 loop reads CASSSLATNEKLFF. In DNA, the CDR3 is TGCGCCAGCAGTTCCCTCGCAACTAATGAAAAACTGTTTTTT.

V gene TRBV6-5 combines with J gene TRBJ2-7, with D uncertain. The CDR3 totals 13 residues. Trimming cost V 2 bases and J 2 bases, with 7 bases left between them. Germline V gives CDR1 MNHEY, CDR2 SVGAGI. The CDR3 bases are TGTGCCAGCAGTTACCCTGATACCTACGAGCAGTACTTC. Its protein product is CASSYPDTYEQYF.

This chain connects TRBV27 to TRBJ2-7, with D perhaps matching TRBD1 (5 bases). The CDR3 extends over 14 amino acids. CDR1 and CDR2 from the germline V gene are MNHEY and SMNVEV (reference sequence). V lost 3 bases and J lost 1, with 10 bases in between. CDR3 loop: CASSFSGNSYEQYF. The DNA of the CDR3 is TGTGCCAGCAGTTTTTCAGGGAATTCCTACGAGCAGTACTTC.

In this sample, this clone turned up a few times. The chain uses TRBV4-1 and TRBJ1-6; D uncertain. CDR1 MGHRA and CDR2 YSYEKL come from the germline V gene. V was trimmed by 1 base and J by 11 bases, leaving 9 bases between them. The CDR3 is 13 amino acids. CDR3 nucleotides: TGCGCCAGCAGCCAAGTCTCCCTACCACCCCTCCACTTT. Translation gives CASSQVSLPPLHF.

J is TRBJ2-1 and V is TRBV5-6; 7 nucleotides line up with TRBD2. CDR3 size: 15 residues. V shed 0 bases, J shed 8 bases, and the junction held 8 bases outside the gene matches. The germline gives CDR1 SGHDT, CDR2 YYEEEE. The CDR3 loop is CASSLVSGKRHEQFF. The CDR3 DNA is TGTGCCAGCAGCTTGGTGAGCGGGAAGCGTCATGAGCAGTTCTTC.

The chain is built from TRBV6-5 and TRBJ1-2, with 7 bases aligning to TRBD1. There are 14 residues in the CDR3. J lost 5 bases, V lost 6 bases, and 9 bases had no gene match. The germline gives CDR1 MNHEY, CDR2 SVGAGI. This CDR3 is CASRRQGVGYGYTF. CDR3 coding DNA: TGTGCCAGCAGGCGACAGGGCGTGGGGTATGGCTACACCTTC.

The chain carries TRBV30 and TRBJ1-4; TRBD1 might be the D (5 bases). Germline V gene lookup returns CDR1 GTSNPN and CDR2 SVGIG (reference sequence). V was trimmed by 3 bases and J by 7 bases, leaving 15 bases between them. This CDR3 has 14 amino acids. Written as DNA, the CDR3 is TGTGCCTGGAGGGGGACCTCGAGTGTTGAAAAACTGTTTTTT. Its protein product is CAWRGTSSVEKLFF.

J is TRBJ2-7 and V is TRBV27; TRBD1 or TRBD2 may be the D gene (5 bases each). Trimming took 3 bases from V and 1 from J, leaving 10 bases between them. Germline V lookup: CDR1 MNHEY, CDR2 SMNVEV (reference sequence). The CDR3 covers 14 residues. The CDR3 sequence is CASSLNEGSYEQYF. CDR3 nucleotides: TGTGCCAGCAGTTTGAACGAGGGGTCCTACGAGCAGTACTTC.

V usage is TRBV6-5 and J usage is TRBJ1-1; D unclear. Trimming took 6 bases from V and 1 from J, leaving 15 bases between them. Germline CDR1 MNHEY, CDR2 SVGAGI. This CDR3 has 15 amino acids. CDR3 sequence (DNA): TGTGCCAGCAGACGCCCCCCTCAAGGGAACACTGAAGCTTTCTTT. It translates to CASRRPPQGNTEAFF.

The chain is built from TRBV19 and TRBJ2-7, with D possibly being TRBD1 (7 bases). CDR1 LNHDA and CDR2 SQIVND come from the germline V gene (reference sequence). The ends were cut back, 5 bases at V and 7 bases at J, with 18 bases in the middle. CDR3 length: 14 amino acids. CDR3 coding DNA: TGTGCCAGTAGTCCCCGACAGGGACTGTGGGAGCAGTACTTC. Its protein is CASSPRQGLWEQYF.

Written as DNA, the CDR3 is TGTGCCAGCAGACCTCCCCCCAGGGGAGGGGAGCAGTACTTC. The encoded protein is CASRPPPRGGEQYF. This rearrangement joins TRBV2 to TRBJ2-7; possible D gene TRBD2, 7 bases. Trimming cost V 6 bases and J 7 bases, with 19 bases left between them. The CDR3 has 14 residues. Germline CDR1 and CDR2: SNHLY and FYNNEI.